Following are 20 T cell receptor beta chains from one sample sequenced in a study of T cell responses to AZD1222 COVID-19 vaccine. Sequencing used immunoSEQ multiplex PCR; TCRdb keeps in-frame clones, though not all of them. The table has roughly 110,000 clones, 88% seen once; the top ten hold less than 6.5%. The sequences come from peripheral blood, collected 28 days after the second AZD1222 dose. These receptors all stem from an adult who received the AZD1222 COVID-19 vaccine.

This chain joins TRBV6-5 and TRBJ2-5; D possibly uses TRBD1 or TRBD2 (5 bases each). Trimming pared 2 bases from V and 0 bases from J, leaving 7 bases between. The CDR3 consists of 14 residues. CDR1 is MNHEY, CDR2 SVGAGI, per germline. The CDR3 sequence: CASSYGTHQETQYF. Here the CDR3 DNA reads TGTGCCAGCAGTTACGGGACCCACCAAGAGACCCAGTACTTC.

The chain carries TRBV3-1 (or the pseudogene TRBV3-2) and TRBJ1-5; D is possibly TRBD1 (5 bases). Trimming shortened V by 4 bases and J by 4 bases, and 11 bases separated the two germline ends. The CDR3 contains 14 residues. Germline CDR1 LGHDT, CDR2 YNNKEL (reference sequence). CDR3 bases: TGTGCCAGCAGCCCCTGGGGCGGGAATCAGCCCCAGCATTTT. Translating it yields CASSPWGGNQPQHF.

J is TRBJ2-3 and V is TRBV11-2, with 8 bases fitting TRBD2. The CDR3 consists of 15 residues. V shed 5 bases, J shed 2 bases, and the junction held 6 bases outside the gene matches. CDR1 is SGHAT and CDR2 is FQNNGV in the germline V gene. This CDR3 is CASSVAGHSTDTQYF. CDR3 nucleotides: TGTGCCAGCAGCGTAGCGGGGCATTCCACAGATACGCAGTATTTT.

This clone was detected only once. This sequence joins TRBV28 and TRBJ2-7; 11 bases line up with TRBD1. The ends lost 2 bases at V and 7 bases at J; junction bases unmatched: 25. The CDR3 consists of 21 residues. CDR1 is MDHEN, CDR2 SYDVKM, per germline. This CDR3 is CASSLGPGQGAFFFRLGEQYF. The DNA of the CDR3 is TGTGCCAGCAGTTTAGGCCCCGGACAGGGGGCATTTTTTTTTCGTCTGGGGGAGCAGTACTTC.

This chain connects TRBV6-1 to TRBJ2-7; the match to TRBD1 covers 9 bases. V dropped 2 bases and J dropped 6; count of bases not matched to a gene: 5. This CDR3 has 14 amino acids. CDR1 and CDR2 (germline): MNHNS, SASEGT. CDR3 residues: CASSETGGSSEQYF. Written as DNA, the CDR3 is TGTGCCAGCAGTGAAACAGGGGGCAGCTCCGAGCAGTACTTC.

The count of this clone is one. V gene TRBV7-2 combines with J gene TRBJ2-2; maybe TRBD2 (6 bases). V gave up 5 bases and J gave up 5 bases, with 24 bases separating them. Germline V gene lookup returns CDR1 SGHTA and CDR2 FQGNSA. CDR3 length equals 18 residues. The CDR3 loop is CASSPAGIGTARTGELFF. The CDR3 DNA is TGTGCCAGCAGCCCGGCGGGGATAGGGACGGCGAGAACCGGGGAGCTGTTTTTT.

CDR3 bases: TGTGCCAGCACCGCCTCACTCAATACTTACAATGAGCAGTTCTTC. It codes for CASTASLNTYNEQFF. The V gene is TRBV2, the J gene TRBJ2-1; D remains ambiguous. CDR1 is SNHLY and CDR2 is FYNNEI in the germline V gene. This CDR3 contains 15 residues. Trimming pared 7 bases from V and 4 bases from J, leaving 17 bases between.

V gene TRBV3-1 (or the pseudogene TRBV3-2) combines with J gene TRBJ1-6; D gene unclear. V was cut by 4 bases and J by 8 bases, with 9 bases left in between. CDR1 and CDR2 from the germline V gene are LGHDT and YNNKEL (reference sequence). This CDR3 comprises 13 residues. The CDR3 here is CASSLDPHSPLHF. The CDR3 DNA is TGTGCCAGCAGCCTGGACCCTCATTCACCCCTCCACTTT.

The J gene is TRBJ1-2, the V gene TRBV4-2; 8 bases are shared with TRBD1. CDR3 size: 16 residues. V was clipped by 1 base and J by 6 bases; unmatched bases: 10. Germline CDR1 is LGHNA and CDR2 is YNFKEQ. The CDR3 sequence is CASSQAGADREDGYTF. CDR3 nucleotide sequence: TGTGCCAGCAGCCAAGCGGGGGCGGACAGGGAGGATGGCTACACCTTC.

The genes are TRBV7-3 and TRBJ2-5, with D unclear. Germline values: CDR1 SGHTA, CDR2 FQGTGA. The CDR3 extends over 14 amino acids. V shed 5 bases and J shed 0 bases, with 10 bases lying between them. CDR3 nucleotides: TGTGCCAGCAGCCCGTCTGGACACCAAGAGACCCAGTACTTC. As protein: CASSPSGHQETQYF. The whole variable domain, filled in from reference TRBV7-3 and TRBJ2-5, reads GAGVSQTPSNKVTEKGKYVELRCDPISGHTALYWYRQSLGQGPEFLIYFQGTGAADDSGLPNDRFFAVRPEGSVSTLKIQRTERGDSAVYLCASSPSGHQETQYFGPGTRLLVL.

The V call is TRBV5-4, the J call TRBJ2-7, with D perhaps TRBD2 (5 bases). Germline CDR1 and CDR2: SGHNT and YYREEE (reference sequence). The CDR3 has 18 residues. The V end was cut by 0 bases, the J end by 3 bases, with 22 bases between. CDR3 sequence: CASSLDLATHGVDYEQYF. CDR3 in DNA: TGTGCCAGCAGCTTGGATCTTGCGACACACGGGGTAGACTACGAGCAGTACTTC.

The chain couples TRBV19 to TRBJ2-7; D perhaps matches TRBD1 (6 bases). The germline V gene has CDR1 LNHDA and CDR2 SQIVND (reference sequence). The ends were cut back, 6 bases at V and 0 bases at J, with 18 bases in the middle. This CDR3 is 16 amino acids long. Here the CDR3 DNA reads TGTGCCAGTAGCCTGGGGGCTTCCAAAAGCTCCTACGAGCAGTACTTC. Its protein product is CASSLGASKSSYEQYF.

This chain links TRBV19 with TRBJ2-3, with D possibly being TRBD1 (6 bases). Trimming stripped 6 bases from V and 4 bases from J, with 17 bases between. The CDR3 extends over 15 amino acids. CDR1 is LNHDA and CDR2 is SQIVND in the germline V gene (reference sequence). This CDR3 reads CASRKGRGSSDTQYF. The CDR3 DNA sequence: TGTGCCAGTAGGAAGGGCAGGGGATCATCAGATACGCAGTATTTT.

V usage is TRBV11-1 and J usage is TRBJ2-7; D not certain. CDR1 and CDR2 from the germline V gene are SGHAT and FQDESV (reference sequence). The length of the CDR3 is 13 residues. V was cut by 3 bases and J by 6 bases, with 12 bases left in between. The CDR3 here is CASSFGYTGEQYF. The CDR3 DNA reads TGTGCCAGCAGCTTTGGGTACACCGGCGAGCAGTACTTC.

V gene TRBV7-2 combines with J gene TRBJ1-2; TRBD1 matches 10 bases. V was clipped by 4 bases and J by 2 bases; unmatched bases: 1. The CDR3 is 14 residues long. Germline CDR1 SGHTA, CDR2 FQGNSA. This chain's CDR3 is CASSSGQGNYGYTF. Written as DNA, the CDR3 is TGTGCCAGCAGCTCGGGACAGGGGAACTATGGCTACACCTTC.

The V gene is TRBV2, the J gene TRBJ1-2; D perhaps matches TRBD1 (5 bases). This CDR3 has 14 amino acids. Trimming removed 3 bases from V and 4 bases from J, with 12 bases in between. The germline CDR1 and CDR2 sequences are SNHLY and FYNNEI. The CDR3 spells CASSEGFGTYGYTF. The CDR3 DNA reads TGTGCCAGCAGTGAGGGGTTTGGGACCTATGGCTACACCTTC. The full variable domain, with the rest looked up from reference TRBV2 and TRBJ1-2, is EPEVTQTPSHQVTQMGQEVILRCVPISNHLYFYWYRQILGQKVEFLVSFYNNEISEKSEIFDDQFSVERPDGSNFTLKIRSTKLEDSAMYFCASSEGFGTYGYTFGSGTRLTVV.

As concerns this clone: Other DNA variants within this sample encode the same CDR3. The chain couples TRBV5-1 to TRBJ1-2; 12 nucleotides align to TRBD1. V gave up 4 bases and J gave up 5 bases; unmatched junction bases: 3. The CDR3 spans 14 residues. The germline V gene encodes CDR1 SGHRS and CDR2 YFSETQ. The CDR3 reads CASSPGQGAYGYTF. CDR3 sequence (DNA): TGCGCCAGCAGCCCGGGACAGGGGGCTTATGGCTACACCTTC.

The chain links TRBV6-5 to TRBJ2-2; the match to TRBD1 covers 7 bases. The CDR3 loop spans 15 amino acids. Trimming took 2 bases from V and 1 from J; bases not matched to a gene: 1. Germline V gives CDR1 MNHEY, CDR2 SVGAGI. The CDR3 loop reads CASSYRDRNTGELFF. In DNA form, the CDR3 reads TGTGCCAGCAGTTACCGGGACAGGAACACCGGGGAGCTGTTTTTT.

The chain carries TRBV18 and TRBJ2-5, with D possibly TRBD1 on 6 matching bases. This CDR3 has 16 amino acids. Deletions cut 2 bases from V and 5 bases from J, with 18 bases between. Germline-derived CDR1 and CDR2 are KGHSH and LQKENI. CDR3 region: CASSPKTGERTETQYF. CDR3 nucleotide sequence: TGTGCCAGCTCACCAAAGACAGGAGAGAGGACGGAGACCCAGTACTTC. Filled out from reference TRBV18 and TRBJ2-5, the complete variable domain reads NAGVMQNPRHLVRRRGQEARLRCSPMKGHSHVYWYRQLPEEGLKFMVYLQKENIIDESGMPKERFSAEFPKEGPSILRIQQVVRGDSAAYFCASSPKTGERTETQYFGPGTRLLVL.

Only one count was recorded for this clone. The chain joins TRBV6-5 to TRBJ1-3; D unresolved. Looked up from germline, CDR1 is MNHEY and CDR2 is SVGAGI. V lost 6 bases to trimming and J lost 4 bases, with 10 bases between them. The CDR3 length is 13 residues. The CDR3 reads CASRRTAGNTIYF. The CDR3 nucleotides are TGTGCCAGCAGGAGGACTGCGGGAAACACCATATATTTT.